This entry describes one T cell receptor beta chain. Profiled with immunoSEQ multiplex PCR; TCRdb holds only in-frame clones, not every one. The sample lists about 79,000 clones, about 94% occurring once. The sample is drawn from a study of T cell changes during pregnancy in multiple sclerosis. The CDR3 sequence is 13 residues long. V lost 3 bases and J lost 10; bases outside the gene matches: 3. CDR1 is SGHDN, CDR2 FVKESK, per germline. Sequencing was performed on peripheral blood, taken in the second trimester of pregnancy. The sequence was obtained from a female donor in good health, enrolled as a control in a pregnancy study. The rearrangement uses TRBV14 and TRBJ1-6, with 7 bases matching TRBD1. Here the CDR3 reads CASSQSGGSPLHF. Written as DNA, the CDR3 is TGTGCCAGCAGCCAGTCAGGGGGATCACCCCTCCACTTT.